This TCR beta chain was identified during a study of CD8 T cell repertoires and HIV-1 epitope variants. Study details: Each of Twenty-five Gag and Nef epitope peptides stimulated a separate culture. Control wells had CMV/EBV/flu peptides, negative Ebola AY9, or no peptide.

Measured with immunoSEQ multiplex PCR; TCRdb has only the in-frame clones, and not every one. This sample yields tens of thousands of clones, of which roughly 80% are seen a single time; roughly 26% belongs to the top ten. Per the germline V gene, CDR1 is SGHRS and CDR2 is YFSETQ. V shed 3 bases, J shed 3 bases, and the junction held 9 bases outside the gene matches. This CDR3 comprises 15 residues. The source of this sequence is a male donor with HIV. This chain links TRBV5-1 with TRBJ2-7; 7 nucleotides agree with TRBD1. What was sequenced was uncultured baseline CD8+ T cells from peripheral blood mononuclear cells (PBMCs). The CDR3 is CASSSRQGLVYEQYF. The CDR3 coding sequence is TGCGCCAGCAGCTCGAGACAGGGTCTGGTCTACGAGCAGTACTTC. The entire variable domain, with the rest obtained from reference TRBV5-1 and TRBJ2-7, is as follows: KAGVTQTPRYLIKTRGQQVTLSCSPISGHRSVSWYQQTPGQGLQFLFEYFSETQRNKGNFPGRFSGRQFSNSRSEMNVSTLELGDSALYLCASSSRQGLVYEQYFGPGTRLTVT.